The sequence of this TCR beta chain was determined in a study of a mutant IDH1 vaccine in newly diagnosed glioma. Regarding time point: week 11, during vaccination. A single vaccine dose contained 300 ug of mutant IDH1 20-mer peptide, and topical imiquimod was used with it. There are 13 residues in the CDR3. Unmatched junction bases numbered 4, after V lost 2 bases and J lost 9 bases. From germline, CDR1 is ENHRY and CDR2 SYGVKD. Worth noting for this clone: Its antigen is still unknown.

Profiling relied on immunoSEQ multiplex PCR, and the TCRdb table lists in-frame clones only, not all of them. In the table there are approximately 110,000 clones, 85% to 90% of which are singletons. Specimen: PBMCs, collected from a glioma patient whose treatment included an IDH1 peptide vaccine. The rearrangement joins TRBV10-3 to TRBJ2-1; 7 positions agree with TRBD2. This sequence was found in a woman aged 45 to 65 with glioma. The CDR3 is CAISERREREQFF. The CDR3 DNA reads TGTGCCATCAGTGAGCGGCGGGAGCGTGAGCAGTTCTTC.